The rows below give T cell receptor beta chains drawn from one sample of a study of vaccination and CD4 T cells after COVID-19. Antigens for these TCRs are unknown. Via MiXCR, TCRdb re-called the PCR reads, giving one row per CDR3 protein. The sample lists approximately 17,000 distinct CDR3 sequences; approximately 31% were seen once. Sequences were obtained from cultured CD4+ T cells from blood. These receptors were collected from a human donor with COVID-19. The CDR3 runs from the conserved cysteine through the conserved F or W. Each record gives: V gene, J gene, CDR3 length, CDR3 protein.

>TRBV7-9|TRBJ1-3|12
CASSPAGNTIYF
>TRBV7-9|TRBJ2-3|14
CASSFWVIADTQYF
>TRBV7-6|TRBJ2-2|14
CASSLARGPGELFF
>TRBV23-1|TRBJ1-2|16
CASSQSGSKGNYGYTF
>TRBV7-9|TRBJ1-4|15
CASSLGQATNEKLFF
>TRBV12-3/TRBV12-4|TRBJ1-1|17
CASSLLRGRVGDTEAFF
>TRBV6-2/TRBV6-3|TRBJ2-7|14
CASSYGGSGYEQYF
>TRBV19|TRBJ1-2|16
CASTNGGGQGEAGYTF
>TRBV12-3/TRBV12-4|TRBJ2-3|14
CASKTTGIPDTQYF
>TRBV5-1|TRBJ1-2|15
CASSALTGSVYGYTF
>TRBV4-1|TRBJ2-1|17
CASSQDRQASSYNEQFF
>TRBV20-1|TRBJ2-3|16
CSARGTGTGSMDTQYF
>TRBV24-1|TRBJ1-2|14
CATSPRGLNYGYTF
>TRBV2|TRBJ1-2|14
CASRDTEGLYGYTF
>TRBV2|TRBJ2-5|16
CASSVSGGLAGETQYF
>TRBV6-1|TRBJ1-1|13
CASSDFLGAEAFF
>TRBV7-8|TRBJ2-5|18
CASSPQSGSGVGSETQYF
>TRBV12-3/TRBV12-4|TRBJ2-5|15
CASSSLQGLQETQYF
>TRBV6-1|TRBJ1-4|13
CASRPGLSEKLFF
>TRBV7-2|TRBJ1-1|11
CASSRETEAFF
>TRBV10-3|TRBJ1-3|12
CAISDSGNTIYF
>TRBV20-1|TRBJ2-7|13
CSALKGGAYEQYF
>TRBV19|TRBJ2-5|14
CASRNSGGGETQYF
>TRBV6-1|TRBJ1-6|15
CASSEGTFLSSPLHF
>TRBV6-2/TRBV6-3|TRBJ2-3|15
CASSSGGPAGDTQYF
>TRBV6-1|TRBJ2-6|19
CASSIQITGLNSGANVLTF
>TRBV6-5|TRBJ2-1|18
CASSYSNPGTGGRNEQFF
>TRBV6-5|TRBJ1-5|16
CASSSAGAVGNQPQHF
>TRBV6-1|TRBJ1-5|16
CASSDRQGAFNQPQHF
>TRBV6-1|TRBJ1-5|18
CASRTGTGGVGGNQPQHF
>TRBV20-1|TRBJ1-6|15
CSARDPFPYNSPLHF
>TRBV6-1|TRBJ2-7|10
CASSAYEQYF
>TRBV18|TRBJ2-5|15
CASSPDQGSLETQYF
>TRBV7-2|TRBJ2-7|14
CASSSSIRSYEQYF
>TRBV6-5|TRBJ1-1|13
CASSYSSAAEAFF
>TRBV30|TRBJ2-2|14
CAWRGIKNTGELFF
>TRBV11-2|TRBJ2-1|15
CASSLAGGLHNEQFF
>TRBV5-1|TRBJ1-1|16
CASSLGTGFSGTEAFF
>TRBV12-3/TRBV12-4|TRBJ2-3|19
CASSHQTSGGIRSTDTQYF
>TRBV20-1|TRBJ1-3|14
CSAREGTAGNTIYF
>TRBV5-1|TRBJ2-3|14
CASSLEGGGDTQYF
>TRBV19|TRBJ2-5|13
CASSPTRQETQYF
>TRBV6-2/TRBV6-3|TRBJ1-6|18
CASSRSPGTGGLNSPLHF
>TRBV6-4|TRBJ2-4|14
CASRGLAGANIQYF
>TRBV28|TRBJ2-4|15
CASSRQGAAKNIQYF
>TRBV19|TRBJ1-5|12
CASRSGGRAQHF
>TRBV18|TRBJ1-5|15
CASSPGQGSLQPQHF
>TRBV30|TRBJ2-4|16
CAWSVAGALAKNIQYF
>TRBV5-1|TRBJ2-2|17
CASSLDGGVTNTGELFF
>TRBV7-2|TRBJ1-1|12
CASSVVNTEAFF